The entry below describes one T cell receptor (beta chain). Its target is unknown. The data were obtained in a study of brain T cells in children with intractable seizures. Time point denoted: blood from clinic visit 5 months post-surgery; TSC patient then seizure free. The sequenced cases were selected for having the highest brain T cell transcript signatures. At least one anti-epileptic drug was given before surgery. Here immunoSEQ multiplex PCR was the method, and the copy in TCRdb shows in-frame clones only, minus some. The sample lists about 320,000 clones; over 90% were seen once. General observations from the study: Pre-surgery blood may have been undersampled, hiding some clones.

This material consisted of peripheral blood, taken about 5 months after surgery. The origin of this receptor is a boy younger than two with tuberous sclerosis and intractable seizures.

CDR3 sequence: CASSLEGKTNEKLFF. CDR3 bases: TGTGCCAGCAGCTTAGAGGGGAAGACTAATGAAAAACTGTTTTTT. The rearrangement uses TRBV11-2 and TRBJ1-4; no clear D gene. Trimming pared 0 bases from V and 2 bases from J, leaving 7 bases between. The V gene's germline CDR1 is SGHAT and CDR2 FQNNGV. This CDR3 is 15 amino acids long.